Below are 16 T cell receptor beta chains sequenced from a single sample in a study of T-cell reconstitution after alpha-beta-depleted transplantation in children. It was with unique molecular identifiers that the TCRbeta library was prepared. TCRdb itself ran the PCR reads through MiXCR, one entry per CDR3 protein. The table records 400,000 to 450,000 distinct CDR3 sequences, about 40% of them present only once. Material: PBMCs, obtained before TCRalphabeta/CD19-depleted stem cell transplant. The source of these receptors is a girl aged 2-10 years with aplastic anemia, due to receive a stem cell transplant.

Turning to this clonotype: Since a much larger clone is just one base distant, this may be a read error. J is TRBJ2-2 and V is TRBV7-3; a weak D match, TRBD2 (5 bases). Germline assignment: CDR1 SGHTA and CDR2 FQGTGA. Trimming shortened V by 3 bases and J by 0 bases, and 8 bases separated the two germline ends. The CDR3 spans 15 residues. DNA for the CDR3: TGTGCCAGCAGCTTCCGGACTTCGAACACCGGGGAGCTGTTTTTT. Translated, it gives CASSFRTSNTGELFF.

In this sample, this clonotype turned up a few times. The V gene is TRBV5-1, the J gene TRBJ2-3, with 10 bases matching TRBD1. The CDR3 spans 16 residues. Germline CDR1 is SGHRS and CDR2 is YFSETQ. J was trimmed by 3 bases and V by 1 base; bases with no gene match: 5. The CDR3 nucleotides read TGCGCCAGCAGCTTGCAGGGACAGGGGAAAACAGATACGCAGTATTTT. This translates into CASSLQGQGKTDTQYF.

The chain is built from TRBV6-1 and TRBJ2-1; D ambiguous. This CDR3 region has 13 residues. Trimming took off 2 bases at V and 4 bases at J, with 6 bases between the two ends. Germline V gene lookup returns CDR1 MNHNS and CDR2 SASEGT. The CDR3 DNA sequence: TGTGCCAGCAGTGAATATCAGTACAATGAGCAGTTCTTC. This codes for CASSEYQYNEQFF.

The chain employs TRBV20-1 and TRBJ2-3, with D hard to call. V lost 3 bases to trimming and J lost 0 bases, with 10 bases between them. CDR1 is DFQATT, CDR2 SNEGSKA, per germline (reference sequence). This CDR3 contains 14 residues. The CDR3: CSASRRPSTDTQYF. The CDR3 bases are TGCAGTGCTAGTCGACGGCCGAGCACAGATACGCAGTATTTT.

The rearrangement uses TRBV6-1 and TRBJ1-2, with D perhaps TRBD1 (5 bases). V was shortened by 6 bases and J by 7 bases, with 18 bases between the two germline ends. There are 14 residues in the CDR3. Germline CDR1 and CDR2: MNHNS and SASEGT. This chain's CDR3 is CASSLAQGVGGYTF. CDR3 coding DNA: TGTGCCAGCAGCCTAGCCCAGGGCGTAGGTGGCTACACCTTC.

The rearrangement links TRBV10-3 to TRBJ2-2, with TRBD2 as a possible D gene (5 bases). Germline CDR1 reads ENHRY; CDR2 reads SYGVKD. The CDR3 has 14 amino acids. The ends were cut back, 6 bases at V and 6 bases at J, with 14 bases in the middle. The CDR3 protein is CAISPGLISGELFF. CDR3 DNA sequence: TGTGCCATCAGCCCCGGACTCATCTCCGGGGAGCTGTTTTTT.

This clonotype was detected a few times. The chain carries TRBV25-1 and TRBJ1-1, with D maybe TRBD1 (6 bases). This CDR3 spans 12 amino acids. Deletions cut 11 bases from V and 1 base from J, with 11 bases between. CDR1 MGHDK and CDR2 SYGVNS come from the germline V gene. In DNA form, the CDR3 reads TGTGCCTGTCGAGGGGGGAACACTGAAGCTTTCTTT. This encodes CACRGGNTEAFF. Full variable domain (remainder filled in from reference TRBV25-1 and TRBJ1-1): EADIYQTPRYLVIGTGKKITLECSQTMGHDKMYWYQQDPGMELHLIHYSYGVNSTEKGDLSSESTVSRIRTEHFPLTLESARPSHTSQYLCACRGGNTEAFFGQGTRLTVV.

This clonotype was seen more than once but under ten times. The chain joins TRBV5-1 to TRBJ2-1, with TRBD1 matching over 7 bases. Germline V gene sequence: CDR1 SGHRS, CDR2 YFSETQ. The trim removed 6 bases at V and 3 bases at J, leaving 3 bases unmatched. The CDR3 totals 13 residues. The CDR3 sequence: CASKGTDYNEQFF. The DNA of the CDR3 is TGCGCCAGCAAAGGGACAGACTACAATGAGCAGTTCTTC.

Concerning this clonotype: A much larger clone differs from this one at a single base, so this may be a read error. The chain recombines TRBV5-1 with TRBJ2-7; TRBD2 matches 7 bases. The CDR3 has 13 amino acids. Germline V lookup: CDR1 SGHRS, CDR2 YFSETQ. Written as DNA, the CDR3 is TGCGCCAGCAGACGGGGGGACTCCTACGCGCAGTACTTC. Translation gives CASRRGDSYAQYF.

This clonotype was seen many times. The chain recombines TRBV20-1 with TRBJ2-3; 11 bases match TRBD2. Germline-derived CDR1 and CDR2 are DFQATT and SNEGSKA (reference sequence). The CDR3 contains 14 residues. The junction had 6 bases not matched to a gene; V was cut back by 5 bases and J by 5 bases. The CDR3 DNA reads TGCAGTGCTGATCGGCTAGCGGGAGGAGATACGCAGTATTTT. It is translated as CSADRLAGGDTQYF.

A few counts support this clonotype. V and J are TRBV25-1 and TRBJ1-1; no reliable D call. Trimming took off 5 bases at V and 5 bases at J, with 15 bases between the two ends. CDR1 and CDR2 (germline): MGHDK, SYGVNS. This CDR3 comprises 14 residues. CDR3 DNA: TGTGCCAGCAGTCGGTCCGGCGGGCGTACTGAAGCTTTCTTT. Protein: CASSRSGGRTEAFF.

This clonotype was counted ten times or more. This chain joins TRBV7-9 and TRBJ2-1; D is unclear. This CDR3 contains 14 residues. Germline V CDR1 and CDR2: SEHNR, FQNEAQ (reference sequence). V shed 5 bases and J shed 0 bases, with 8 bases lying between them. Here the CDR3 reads CASSLAGSYNEQFF. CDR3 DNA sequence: TGTGCCAGCAGCCTGGCAGGCTCCTACAATGAGCAGTTCTTC.

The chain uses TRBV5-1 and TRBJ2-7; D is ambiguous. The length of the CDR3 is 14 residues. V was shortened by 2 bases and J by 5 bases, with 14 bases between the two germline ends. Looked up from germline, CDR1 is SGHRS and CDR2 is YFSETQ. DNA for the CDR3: TGCGCCAGCAGCTTACGGAACCAAGCCCACGAGCAGTACTTC. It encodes CASSLRNQAHEQYF.

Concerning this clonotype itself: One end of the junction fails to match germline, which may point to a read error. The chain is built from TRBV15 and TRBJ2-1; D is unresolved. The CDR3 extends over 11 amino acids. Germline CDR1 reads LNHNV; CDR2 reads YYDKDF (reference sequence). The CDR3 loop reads CVTSRDHEQFF. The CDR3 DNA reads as TGTGTCACCAGCAGAGATCATGAGCAGTTCTTC.

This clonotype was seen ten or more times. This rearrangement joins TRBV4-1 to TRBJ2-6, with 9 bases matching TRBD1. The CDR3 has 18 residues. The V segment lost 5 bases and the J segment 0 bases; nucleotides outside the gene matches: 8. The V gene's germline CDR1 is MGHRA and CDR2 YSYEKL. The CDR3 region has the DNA TGCGCCAGCAGCTATTGGACAGGGGAGGCCTCTGGGGCCAACGTCCTGACTTTC. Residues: CASSYWTGEASGANVLTF.

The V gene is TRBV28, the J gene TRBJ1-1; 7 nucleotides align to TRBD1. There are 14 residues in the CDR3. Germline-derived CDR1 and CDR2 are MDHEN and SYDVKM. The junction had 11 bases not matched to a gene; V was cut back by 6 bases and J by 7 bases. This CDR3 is CASRDYRGRSEAFF. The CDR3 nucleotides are TGTGCCAGCAGGGATTACAGGGGCAGAAGTGAAGCTTTCTTT.